This TCR beta chain was found in a study of sequential checkpoint blockade in melanoma. Background on the study: Arm A got nivolumab then ipilimumab; arm B the reverse, 1:1. Each arm's sequence ended with maintenance nivolumab.

CDR3 length equals 16 residues. Treatment: randomized to nivolumab then ipilimumab (arm A) or the reverse (arm B). Patients had received no earlier DNA-damaging chemotherapy. From thawed PBMCs, live CD3+CD8+ cells negative for CD19 and CD56 were sorted. Data came from immunoSEQ multiplex PCR; TCRdb stores just in-frame clones and leaves some out. Of about 20,000 clones listed, 73% are singletons. The table lists this clone with a few counts. This chain links TRBV21-1 with TRBJ1-4; the tabulated D call, TRBD1, remains unverified against the DNA. TRBV21-1 is an annotated pseudogene. This clonotype was obtained from a human donor with melanoma. The source material was CD8+ T cells sorted from blood (inferred from file names), sampled from a patient given nivolumab and ipilimumab in sequence. CDR3 region: CASSTWGHRLREKLFF. CDR3 coding DNA: TGTGCCAGCAGCACCTGGGGACACCGCCTGCGTGAAAAACTGTTTTTT.